This entry lists 29 T cell receptor beta chains sequenced from one sample in a study of T cell responses to AZD1222 COVID-19 vaccine. Here immunoSEQ multiplex PCR was the method, and the copy in TCRdb shows in-frame clones only, minus some. The sample lists over 15,000 clones; 80% were seen once. Sequenced material: peripheral blood, taken 28 days after the second AZD1222 dose. The receptors come from an adult who received the AZD1222 COVID-19 vaccine.

Turning to this clone: Additional DNA sequences in this sample encode the identical CDR3. The CDR3, as DNA: TGTGCCAGCAGTTTCCTTTCTGGCACAGATACGCAGTATTTT. It translates to CASSFLSGTDTQYF. This chain links TRBV28 with TRBJ2-3; D uncertain. Looked up from germline, CDR1 is MDHEN and CDR2 is SYDVKM. V gave up 3 bases and J gave up 1 base, with 8 bases separating them. The CDR3 loop spans 14 amino acids.

The V and J genes are TRBV27 and TRBJ1-1; D not certain. Germline assignment: CDR1 MNHEY and CDR2 SMNVEV (reference sequence). Trimming shortened V by 9 bases and J by 4 bases, and 15 bases separated the two germline ends. The CDR3 loop spans 13 amino acids. The CDR3 coding sequence is TGTGCCAGTTTCCCATATGCCTTCACTGAAGCTTTCTTT. Its protein is CASFPYAFTEAFF.

This clone appeared a single time. J is TRBJ1-1 and V is TRBV2; TRBD1 might be the D (6 bases). Trimming stripped 9 bases from V and 5 bases from J, with 13 bases between. This CDR3 has 12 residues. Germline CDR1 is SNHLY and CDR2 is FYNNEI. CDR3 in amino acids: CARGEGGTEAFF. The CDR3 DNA reads TGTGCCAGGGGTGAGGGGGGGACTGAAGCTTTCTTT.

The chain links TRBV9 to TRBJ1-6; a weak D match, TRBD1 (5 bases). The CDR3 is 15 residues long. V gave up 0 bases and J gave up 7 bases, with 11 bases separating them. The V gene's germline CDR1 is SGDLS and CDR2 YYNGEE. In nucleotides, the CDR3 is TGTGCCAGCAGCGTAGAAGCAGGGAGGAATTCACCCCTCCACTTT. Amino acids: CASSVEAGRNSPLHF. The full variable domain, rest sourced from reference TRBV9 and TRBJ1-6, is DSGVTQTPKHLITATGQRVTLRCSPRSGDLSVYWYQQSLDQGLQFLIQYYNGEERAKGNILERFSAQQFPDLHSELNLSSLELGDSALYFCASSVEAGRNSPLHFGNGTRLTVT.

This sequence joins TRBV12-3 or TRBV12-4 and TRBJ1-1, with D hard to call. The V end was cut by 6 bases, the J end by 5 bases, with 13 bases between. The CDR3 runs to 13 residues. The DNA for the CDR3 is TGTGCCAGCAGCCTTACCCTGGGTACTGAAGCTTTCTTT. It encodes CASSLTLGTEAFF.

J is TRBJ1-3 and V is TRBV7-9; D is ambiguous. In germline, CDR1 is SEHNR, CDR2 FQNEAQ (reference sequence). The CDR3 spans 16 residues. Trimming stripped 3 bases from V and 0 bases from J, with 12 bases between. The CDR3 sequence: CASSLGRPSSGNTIYF. The CDR3 DNA reads TGTGCCAGCAGCTTGGGCAGGCCCAGCTCTGGAAACACCATATATTTT.

The chain links TRBV18 to TRBJ1-4; D is uncertain. The germline V gene encodes CDR1 KGHSH and CDR2 LQKENI. This CDR3 contains 14 residues. The V end was cut by 2 bases, the J end by 10 bases, with 14 bases between. The CDR3 reads CASSPEAPGRKLFF. The DNA for the CDR3 is TGTGCCAGCTCACCAGAGGCACCCGGGAGAAAACTGTTTTTT.

J is TRBJ1-2 and V is TRBV3-1 (or the pseudogene TRBV3-2); D may be TRBD1 (6 bases). The CDR3 runs 16 residues. Germline CDR1 reads LGHDT; CDR2 reads YNNKEL (reference sequence). Deletions cut 4 bases from V and 5 bases from J, with 20 bases between. CDR3 DNA sequence: TGTGCCAGCAGCCCTCGGCAGGTGACAGGACGGTATGGCTACACCTTC. This sequence encodes CASSPRQVTGRYGYTF.

This chain connects TRBV5-1 to TRBJ1-5; no definite D call. Germline V lookup: CDR1 SGHRS, CDR2 YFSETQ. This CDR3 is built from 15 residues. Trimming took 4 bases from V and 7 from J, leaving 18 bases between them. For the CDR3, the DNA is TGCGCCAGCAGCCCTTACCCGGGCAGTTACCAGCCCCAGCATTTT. This sequence encodes CASSPYPGSYQPQHF.

The CDR3 nucleotides read TGCGCCAGCAGCTTGGACGGGATCTCTGGAAACACCATATATTTT. Its translation is CASSLDGISGNTIYF. This chain links TRBV5-1 with TRBJ1-3; D uncertain. Germline V lookup: CDR1 SGHRS, CDR2 YFSETQ. This CDR3 is 15 amino acids long. V was cut by 0 bases and J by 0 bases, with 7 bases left in between.

The gene calls are TRBV9 and TRBJ2-1, with D perhaps matching TRBD1 (6 bases). The CDR3 spans 15 residues. Trimming left V 0 bases short and J 7 bases short, with 14 bases between. Germline V gives CDR1 SGDLS, CDR2 YYNGEE. The CDR3, as DNA: TGTGCCAGCAGCGTAGCTAACAGGGCGGAAAATGAGCAGTTCTTC. This gives the protein CASSVANRAENEQFF. Using reference TRBV9 and TRBJ2-1 for the parts outside the CDR3, the full variable domain is DSGVTQTPKHLITATGQRVTLRCSPRSGDLSVYWYQQSLDQGLQFLIQYYNGEERAKGNILERFSAQQFPDLHSELNLSSLELGDSALYFCASSVANRAENEQFFGPGTRLTVL.

In this sample, this clone turned up once. The chain combines TRBV6-6 with TRBJ2-7; D is ambiguous. With 0 bases removed from V and 7 bases from J, the gap between germline ends came to 4 bases. CDR1 is MNHNY, CDR2 SVGAGI, per germline (reference sequence). The CDR3 has 11 residues. Here the CDR3 reads CASSYSREQYF. The DNA for the CDR3 is TGTGCCAGCAGTTACTCGAGGGAGCAGTACTTC.

In the case of this clone: Germline and junction disagree at one end, which may indicate a read error. This rearrangement joins TRBV19 to TRBJ1-1, with 10 bases fitting TRBD1. Germline V gives CDR1 LNHDA, CDR2 SQIVND (reference sequence). The CDR3 has 14 amino acids. CDR3 loop: CASSIGQGVTEAFF. Written as DNA, the CDR3 is TGTGCCAGTAGCATAGGACAGGGGGTCACTGAAGCTTTCTTT.

Only one count was recorded for this clone. The genes are TRBV3-1 (or the pseudogene TRBV3-2) and TRBJ1-4, with a weak D call TRBD1 (5 bases). V lost 4 bases and J 0 bases, leaving 12 bases between the germline ends. Germline V gene data show CDR1 as LGHDT and CDR2 as YNNKEL (reference sequence). CDR3 length: 16 residues. The CDR3 reads CASSPGSGSTNEKLFF. The CDR3 DNA follows: TGTGCCAGCAGCCCAGGTTCAGGGTCAACTAATGAAAAACTGTTTTTT.

V is TRBV5-1 and J is TRBJ1-2, with 9 nucleotides matching TRBD1. The CDR3 contains 16 residues. Germline lookup yields CDR1 SGHRS and CDR2 YFSETQ. The J segment lost 2 bases and the V segment lost 0 bases, leaving 5 bases of the junction unmatched. CDR3 DNA: TGCGCCAGCAGCTTGGAACAGGGGGCAGGAAACTATGGCTACACCTTC. This sequence encodes CASSLEQGAGNYGYTF.

J is TRBJ1-2 and V is TRBV27, with a tentative D call TRBD1 (5 bases). CDR3 length equals 13 residues. Germline loops: CDR1 MNHEY, CDR2 SMNVEV (reference sequence). Trimming cost V 1 base and J 6 bases, with 9 bases left between them. CDR3 in amino acids: CASSLFTGDGYTF. CDR3 DNA sequence: TGTGCCAGCAGTTTATTTACAGGCGATGGCTACACCTTC.

The chain has TRBV7-2 and TRBJ1-5, with D maybe TRBD1 (5 bases). CDR3 length: 14 amino acids. V lost 0 bases and J 6 bases, leaving 9 bases between the germline ends. Germline V gene data show CDR1 as SGHTA and CDR2 as FQGNSA. The CDR3 region is CASSLAQGVQPQHF. The CDR3 coding sequence is TGTGCCAGCAGCTTAGCCCAGGGAGTTCAGCCCCAGCATTTT.

V is TRBV11-2 and J is TRBJ2-7, with a weak D call TRBD2 (6 bases). Trimming cost V 3 bases and J 2 bases, with 11 bases left between them. Germline values: CDR1 SGHAT, CDR2 FQNNGV. The CDR3 runs 14 residues. The CDR3 is CASSFYSGTYEQYF. The DNA of the CDR3 is TGTGCCAGCAGCTTCTATAGCGGAACCTACGAGCAGTACTTC.

The V call is TRBV6-2 or TRBV6-3, the J call TRBJ1-1; D is unresolved. Trimming stripped 6 bases from V and 4 bases from J, with 15 bases between. Germline CDR1 is MNHEY and CDR2 is SVGEGT. This CDR3 region has 14 residues. This CDR3 reads CASSSGHKSTEAFF. DNA for the CDR3: TGTGCCAGCAGCTCTGGGCACAAGAGCACTGAAGCTTTCTTT.

This chain joins TRBV6-6 and TRBJ2-7, with 12 nucleotides matching TRBD1. Germline V gene data show CDR1 as MNHNY and CDR2 as SVGAGI (reference sequence). V lost 6 bases and J lost 5; bases outside the gene matches: 5. The CDR3 extends over 14 amino acids. This CDR3 is CASRRGTGGNEQYF. CDR3 nucleotide sequence: TGTGCCAGCAGGCGGGGGACAGGGGGCAACGAGCAGTACTTC.

The genes are TRBV3-1 (or the pseudogene TRBV3-2) and TRBJ1-3; D is unresolved. Looked up from germline, CDR1 is LGHDT and CDR2 is YNNKEL (reference sequence). There are 15 residues in the CDR3. V was shortened by 4 bases and J by 4 bases, with 14 bases between the two germline ends. The CDR3 here is CASSLSRRLGNTIYF. Here the CDR3 DNA reads TGTGCCAGCAGCCTCTCGAGGAGGCTGGGAAACACCATATATTTT.

This clone came up once. CDR3 sequence reads: CASSLARLGLNTGELFF. The CDR3 nucleotides are TGCGCCAGCAGCTTGGCCCGGTTAGGGCTCAACACCGGGGAGCTGTTTTTT. This chain uses TRBV5-1 with TRBJ2-2; D gene ambiguous. Trimming stripped 0 bases from V and 2 bases from J, with 14 bases between. The CDR3 loop spans 17 amino acids. Germline-derived CDR1 and CDR2 are SGHRS and YFSETQ.

The V gene is TRBV5-4, the J gene TRBJ1-4; D is perhaps TRBD1 (6 bases). Germline CDR1 SGHNT, CDR2 YYREEE (reference sequence). The CDR3 sequence is 14 residues long. Trimming took off 4 bases at V and 3 bases at J, with 10 bases between the two ends. This chain's CDR3 is CASSPGVPNEKLFF. As DNA, the CDR3 is TGTGCCAGCAGCCCAGGGGTTCCTAATGAAAAACTGTTTTTT.

The chain links TRBV2 to TRBJ1-2; 8 bases are shared with TRBD1. This CDR3 is 15 amino acids long. The germline V gene has CDR1 SNHLY and CDR2 FYNNEI. V dropped 4 bases and J dropped 5; count of bases not matched to a gene: 9. The CDR3 region is CASSAGSGGSYGYTF. CDR3 nucleotide sequence: TGTGCCAGCAGTGCTGGGTCAGGGGGCAGTTATGGCTACACCTTC.

This chain uses TRBV30 with TRBJ1-2, with 8 bases identical to TRBD1. CDR1 is GTSNPN, CDR2 SVGIG, per germline (reference sequence). Trimming cost V 3 bases and J 4 bases; bases outside gene matches: 16. There are 17 residues in the CDR3. The CDR3 nucleotides read TGTGCCTGGAGGGAAACAACTCAGGGGGCGTTTAGCTATGGCTACACCTTC. Translating it yields CAWRETTQGAFSYGYTF.

This clone is a singleton in its sample. The chain is built from TRBV10-1 and TRBJ2-2; tentatively, D is TRBD1 or TRBD2 (5 bases each). Trimming cost V 8 bases and J 5 bases, with 9 bases left between them. The CDR3 is made up of 12 amino acids. Germline lookup yields CDR1 WNHNN and CDR2 SYGVQD (reference sequence). The CDR3 DNA reads TGCGCCAGCTCGGGGCGGACCGGGGAGCTGTTTTTT. Protein product: CASSGRTGELFF.

The chain joins TRBV2 to TRBJ1-2; TRBD1 aligns across 11 bases. V lost 10 bases and J lost 7; bases outside the gene matches: 14. CDR1 is SNHLY and CDR2 is FYNNEI in the germline V gene. The CDR3 consists of 15 residues. The CDR3, as DNA: TGTGCCACCGACACTACTGCGGACAGGGGGCTTGGCTACACCTTC. This encodes CATDTTADRGLGYTF.

The chain couples TRBV15 to TRBJ2-1; no definite D call. With 1 base removed from V and 9 bases from J, the gap between germline ends came to 10 bases. Germline CDR1 reads LNHNV; CDR2 reads YYDKDF (reference sequence). This CDR3 region has 13 residues. The CDR3 reads CATSRGGTTEQFF. The CDR3 region has the DNA TGTGCCACCAGCAGAGGGGGAACTACTGAGCAGTTCTTC.

This chain uses TRBV4-3 with TRBJ1-2; D unclear. Looked up from germline, CDR1 is LGHNA and CDR2 is YSLEER. This CDR3 has 15 residues. V lost 1 base and J 4 bases, leaving 13 bases between the germline ends. Here the CDR3 reads CASSQGAVSAYGYTF. The CDR3, as DNA: TGCGCCAGCAGCCAAGGGGCAGTGAGCGCCTATGGCTACACCTTC.